Below, 31 T cell receptor beta chains from the same sample are listed, as sequenced in a study of cytomegalovirus exposure and HLA in healthy donors. PCR amplification relied on 60 Vbeta primers (plus 13 Jbeta primers). The table came from immunoSEQ multiplex PCR; TCRdb's copy has only in-frame clones and leaves some out. The data show 150,000 to 200,000 clones, with around 77% seen just once and approximately 1% held by the top ten. The sequenced material came from PBMCs. These receptors were obtained from a woman in her thirties or forties in good health and CMV-seronegative.

The chain is built from TRBV28 and TRBJ2-5; TRBD2 matches at 14 bases. Looked up from germline, CDR1 is MDHEN and CDR2 is SYDVKM. With V trimmed by 6 bases and J by 4 bases, 10 bases remained unmatched. The CDR3 contains 17 residues. The CDR3 protein is CASSPGTSGSRGETQYF. In DNA, the CDR3 is TGTGCCAGCAGCCCCGGGACTAGCGGGAGTAGGGGAGAGACCCAGTACTTC.

The chain uses TRBV21-1 and TRBJ2-7; the table's D call, TRBD2, was not checked against the DNA. TRBV21-1 is assigned pseudogene status. This CDR3 contains 14 residues. This CDR3 is CASSNGGTPGEQYF. CDR3 nucleotides: TGTGCCAGCAGCAATGGCGGGACCCCTGGAGAGCAGTACTTC.

The V gene is TRBV29-1, the J gene TRBJ2-3; 7 bases are a match to TRBD2. CDR3 length equals 15 residues. V was clipped by 4 bases and J by 0 bases; unmatched bases: 7. Germline CDR1 and CDR2: SQVTM and ANQGSEA. DNA of the CDR3: TGCAGCGTTGCAAGGCTAGCGGATAGCACAGATACGCAGTATTTT. It translates to CSVARLADSTDTQYF.

V usage is TRBV5-1 and J usage is TRBJ2-6; maybe TRBD1 (6 bases). Trimming cost V 2 bases and J 3 bases, with 12 bases left between them. The CDR3 consists of 16 residues. Germline V gene data show CDR1 as SGHRS and CDR2 as YFSETQ. The CDR3 bases are TGCGCCAGCAGCTTATCGTCAGGGGTTGGGGCCAACGTCCTGACTTTC. This codes for CASSLSSGVGANVLTF.

V is TRBV15 and J is TRBJ1-5; no reliable D call. The CDR3 loop spans 17 amino acids. CDR1 and CDR2 (germline): LNHNV, YYDKDF (reference sequence). Trimming left V 0 bases short and J 4 bases short, with 16 bases between. CDR3 in amino acids: CATSRDPGGGGNQPQHF. In nucleotides, the CDR3 is TGTGCCACCAGCAGAGATCCGGGAGGAGGAGGGAATCAGCCCCAGCATTTT.

V is TRBV7-8 and J is TRBJ2-1, with 9 bases matching TRBD2. Germline V gene lookup returns CDR1 SGHVS and CDR2 FQNEAQ. The J segment lost 7 bases and the V segment lost 6 bases, leaving 4 bases of the junction unmatched. The CDR3 is 13 amino acids. The CDR3 DNA follows: TGTGCCAGCAGACCTGGACTAGCGAATGAGCAGTTCTTC. Its translation is CASRPGLANEQFF.

This sequence joins TRBV19 and TRBJ1-5; weak D call: TRBD1 (5 bases). The CDR3 has 15 amino acids. The V and J ends lost 9 bases and 5 bases respectively, with 20 bases between them. In germline, CDR1 is LNHDA, CDR2 SQIVND (reference sequence). The CDR3 DNA reads TGTGCCAGCCGAATCCCAGGGAAACTTGATCAGCCCCAGCATTTT. Translated: CASRIPGKLDQPQHF.

The chain employs TRBV5-6 and TRBJ2-7; D ambiguous. The CDR3 consists of 17 residues. The V end lost 0 bases, the J end lost 2 bases, and 18 bases lay between the germline ends. Germline CDR1 and CDR2: SGHDT and YYEEEE. The CDR3 DNA is TGTGCCAGCAGCTTGGTGGGTGCGACGTGGGCAACCTACGAGCAGTACTTC. This gives the protein CASSLVGATWATYEQYF.

The V and J genes are TRBV30 and TRBJ1-2; 7 nucleotides match TRBD1. Germline trimming cut 2 bases from V and 6 bases from J; bases unmatched to any gene: 3. This CDR3 is 12 amino acids long. Germline V CDR1 and CDR2: GTSNPN, SVGIG (reference sequence). The CDR3 nucleotides are TGTGCCTGGAGTAGTGACAGGGATGGCTACACCTTC. This sequence encodes CAWSSDRDGYTF.

This clone has just a few counts. The chain recombines TRBV4-1 with TRBJ2-1; 11 bases match TRBD2. J was trimmed by 11 bases and V by 0 bases; bases with no gene match: 9. Germline values: CDR1 MGHRA, CDR2 YSYEKL. The CDR3 is 16 residues long. The chain's CDR3 is CASSQDPLAGGGKQFF. In DNA form, the CDR3 reads TGCGCCAGCAGCCAAGATCCGCTAGCGGGAGGAGGGAAGCAGTTCTTC.

V and J are TRBV2 and TRBJ2-3; 8 nucleotides align to TRBD2. Germline trimming cut 10 bases from V and 0 bases from J; bases unmatched to any gene: 9. Germline V gene lookup returns CDR1 SNHLY and CDR2 FYNNEI. CDR3 length: 15 residues. The CDR3 protein is CATRREGLSTDTQYF. DNA of the CDR3: TGTGCCACCCGACGGGAGGGCCTTAGCACAGATACGCAGTATTTT.

This clone was seen only once. The chain is built from TRBV25-1 and TRBJ2-1; D remains unclear. V lost 4 bases, J lost 4 bases, and 11 bases lay in between. CDR1 and CDR2 (germline): MGHDK, SYGVNS. The CDR3 runs to 14 residues. The CDR3 DNA reads TGTGCCAGCAGTGTAAGCTCCAAATACAATGAGCAGTTCTTC. Protein sequence: CASSVSSKYNEQFF.

This rearrangement joins TRBV6-5 to TRBJ2-7, with a weak D call TRBD1 (5 bases). Between the trimmed V and J ends, which lost 6 bases and 2 bases, there was a span of 5 bases. Germline CDR1 is MNHEY and CDR2 is SVGAGI. This CDR3 region has 11 residues. CDR3 coding DNA: TGTGCCAGCAGGGACACCTACGAGCAGTACTTC. Its protein product is CASRDTYEQYF.

The V gene is TRBV5-4, the J gene TRBJ1-1, with 7 bases identical to TRBD1. The CDR3 has 14 amino acids. Trimming cost V 5 bases and J 2 bases; bases outside gene matches: 6. The germline V gene encodes CDR1 SGHNT and CDR2 YYREEE (reference sequence). The CDR3 DNA reads TGTGCCAGCAGTTTTACAGGGGAAAACACTGAAGCTTTCTTT. Translated: CASSFTGENTEAFF.

The chain couples TRBV6-5 to TRBJ1-1; 7 nucleotides agree with TRBD1. Germline V CDR1 and CDR2: MNHEY, SVGAGI. V was pared by 4 bases and J by 4 bases, with 3 bases of the junction left unmatched. This CDR3 is built from 13 residues. The CDR3 loop reads CASSLGTVTEAFF. CDR3 bases: TGTGCCAGCAGTTTGGGGACAGTCACTGAAGCTTTCTTT.

V usage is TRBV30 and J usage is TRBJ2-2; D is ambiguous. The CDR3 sequence is 12 residues long. V was clipped by 2 bases and J by 3 bases, with 4 bases between them. The germline V gene encodes CDR1 GTSNPN and CDR2 SVGIG (reference sequence). The CDR3 protein is CAWSSYTGELFF. The CDR3 region has the DNA TGTGCCTGGAGTTCTTACACCGGGGAGCTGTTTTTT.

V is TRBV25-1 and J is TRBJ1-1; 9 bases align to TRBD1. CDR1 is MGHDK, CDR2 SYGVNS, per germline. CDR3 length: 15 amino acids. J lost 7 bases, V lost 4 bases, and 10 bases had no gene match. The CDR3 sequence is CASSGTRDRVDEAFF. The CDR3 nucleotides are TGTGCCAGCAGTGGCACACGGGACAGGGTGGATGAAGCTTTCTTT.

The chain combines TRBV19 with TRBJ2-3; D unresolved. The germline gives CDR1 LNHDA, CDR2 SQIVND (reference sequence). The CDR3 is 11 amino acids. V lost 8 bases and J 10 bases, leaving 13 bases between the germline ends. CDR3 loop: CASGVAAAQYF. For the CDR3, the DNA is TGTGCCAGTGGAGTGGCGGCGGCGCAGTATTTT.

The CDR3 DNA sequence: TGCGCCAGCAGCTTGTTTGGGACAGGGGGGAATGAAAAACTGTTTTTT. This encodes CASSLFGTGGNEKLFF. The chain uses TRBV5-1 and TRBJ1-4; 11 nucleotides line up with TRBD1. The CDR3 covers 16 residues. The J segment lost 5 bases and the V segment lost 1 base, leaving 4 bases of the junction unmatched. CDR1 SGHRS and CDR2 YFSETQ come from the germline V gene. Complete variable domain (other parts from reference TRBV5-1 and TRBJ1-4): KAGVTQTPRYLIKTRGQQVTLSCSPISGHRSVSWYQQTPGQGLQFLFEYFSETQRNKGNFPGRFSGRQFSNSRSEMNVSTLELGDSALYLCASSLFGTGGNEKLFFGSGTQLSVL.

The chain joins TRBV5-4 to TRBJ2-3; the D gene is possibly TRBD1 (5 bases). Germline CDR1 SGHNT, CDR2 YYREEE (reference sequence). V gave up 0 bases and J gave up 4 bases, with 12 bases separating them. The CDR3 runs 15 residues. In nucleotides, the CDR3 is TGTGCCAGCAGCTTGGAACCTAAAGGGGCAGATACGCAGTATTTT. Amino acids: CASSLEPKGADTQYF.

The chain joins TRBV6-1 to TRBJ1-1, with a weak D call TRBD1 (6 bases). Trimming left V 9 bases short and J 4 bases short, with 18 bases between. Germline V CDR1 and CDR2: MNHNS, SASEGT. This CDR3 comprises 14 residues. The CDR3: CASTRGGQGTEAFF. The CDR3 bases are TGTGCCAGTACCCGCGGGGGGCAGGGCACTGAAGCTTTCTTT.

The chain recombines TRBV30 with TRBJ1-3; perhaps TRBD1 as D (6 bases). The V end was cut by 5 bases, the J end by 0 bases, with 14 bases between. Germline assignment: CDR1 GTSNPN and CDR2 SVGIG (reference sequence). CDR3 length equals 15 residues. CDR3 DNA sequence: TGTGCCTGGGCGGGGGCCTTATCCTCTGGAAACACCATATATTTT. Its translation: CAWAGALSSGNTIYF.

The V gene is TRBV5-1, the J gene TRBJ2-5; TRBD2 matches 14 bases. CDR1 SGHRS and CDR2 YFSETQ come from the germline V gene. The CDR3 consists of 16 residues. Trimming took 3 bases from V and 3 from J; bases not matched to a gene: 4. Here the CDR3 reads CASSSGGLAGEETQYF. Written as DNA, the CDR3 is TGCGCCAGCAGCTCCGGGGGACTAGCGGGGGAAGAGACCCAGTACTTC.

The chain links TRBV28 to TRBJ2-7; possibly TRBD1 for D (6 bases). The V end was cut by 7 bases, the J end by 2 bases, with 18 bases between. Germline values: CDR1 MDHEN, CDR2 SYDVKM. The CDR3 extends over 15 amino acids. DNA for the CDR3: TGTGCCAGCAAGAGGTTACCCGCAGGGGCCTACGAGCAGTACTTC. Translated, it gives CASKRLPAGAYEQYF. Full variable domain (outside the CDR3, taken from reference TRBV28 and TRBJ2-7): DVKVTQSSRYLVKRTGEKVFLECVQDMDHENMFWYRQDPGLGLRLIYFSYDVKMKEKGDIPEGYSVSREKKERFSLILESASTNQTSMYLCASKRLPAGAYEQYFGPGTRLTVT.

The chain has TRBV30 and TRBJ2-1, with 7 bases that match TRBD2. The CDR3 loop spans 15 amino acids. The germline CDR1 and CDR2 sequences are GTSNPN and SVGIG (reference sequence). The V segment lost 0 bases and the J segment 8 bases; nucleotides outside the gene matches: 10. CDR3 sequence: CAWSVGGGRLDEQFF. CDR3 in DNA: TGTGCCTGGAGTGTAGGTGGCGGGAGACTAGATGAGCAGTTCTTC.

J is TRBJ1-5 and V is TRBV15, with TRBD1 as a possible D gene (5 bases). The ends were cut back, 6 bases at V and 7 bases at J, with 16 bases in the middle. The CDR3 has 14 amino acids. CDR1 is LNHNV, CDR2 YYDKDF, per germline (reference sequence). The CDR3 protein is CATSIDSSRQPQHF. DNA for the CDR3: TGTGCCACCAGTATTGACAGTTCTCGCCAGCCCCAGCATTTT.

The chain has TRBV7-9 and TRBJ2-3, with 7 bases matching TRBD2. Trimming at V came to 5 bases and at J to 1 base, leaving 3 bases not matched to a gene. CDR3 length: 14 residues. Germline V gives CDR1 SEHNR, CDR2 FQNEAQ (reference sequence). CDR3 in DNA: TGTGCCAGCAGCCCGAGCGGGGGCACAGATACGCAGTATTTT. Translation: CASSPSGGTDTQYF.

This clone has a handful of counts. The chain has TRBV13 and TRBJ2-7; 12 bases match TRBD2. Germline V lookup: CDR1 PRHDT, CDR2 FYEKMQ (reference sequence). This CDR3 is built from 19 residues. The V gene end was trimmed by 0 bases and the J gene end by 4 bases; junction bases not matched to a gene: 13. CDR3 DNA sequence: TGTGCCAGCAGCTTAGGCGCCCCGCTAGCGGGAGGGATCCTTTACGAGCAGTACTTC. Protein product: CASSLGAPLAGGILYEQYF.

In DNA, the CDR3 is TGTGCCAAGAAGAGGTTCGGGACCGGGGAGCTGTTTTTT. Translating gives CAKKRFGTGELFF. The chain uses TRBV7-2 and TRBJ2-2; D unclear. Germline V gene sequence: CDR1 SGHTA, CDR2 FQGNSA. The V gene lost 10 bases and the J gene lost 5 bases, with 14 bases spanning the gap. This CDR3 region has 13 residues.

J is TRBJ1-3 and V is TRBV28; TRBD1 matches at 7 bases. Germline loops: CDR1 MDHEN, CDR2 SYDVKM. The CDR3 extends over 12 amino acids. J gave up 3 bases and V 11 bases, and 4 bases lay outside the gene matches. The CDR3 coding sequence is TGTGCCGTAGGGGGCGGTGGAAACACCATATATTTT. Encoded protein: CAVGGGGNTIYF. The whole variable domain, remainder taken from reference TRBV28 and TRBJ1-3, is DVKVTQSSRYLVKRTGEKVFLECVQDMDHENMFWYRQDPGLGLRLIYFSYDVKMKEKGDIPEGYSVSREKKERFSLILESASTNQTSMYLCAVGGGGNTIYFGEGSWLTVV.

The chain uses TRBV7-6 and TRBJ2-2, with 10 bases that match TRBD2. The CDR3 spans 14 residues. CDR1 and CDR2 from the germline V gene are SGHVS and FNYEAQ. Trimming at V came to 4 bases and at J to 4 bases, leaving 0 bases not matched to a gene. CDR3 DNA: TGTGCCAGCAGCTCTAGCGGGGGCACCGGGGAGCTGTTTTTT. This translates into CASSSSGGTGELFF.